This T cell receptor (beta chain) was captured in a study of early T cells in non-severe SARS-CoV-2 infection. Looked up from germline, CDR1 is SQVTM and CDR2 is ANQGSEA. This CDR3 comprises 12 residues. V lost 3 bases and J 1 base, leaving 6 bases between the germline ends. TCRdb re-derived calls from the 5' RACE reads in MiXCR, one entry per CDR3 protein. The repertoire holds around 64,000 distinct CDR3 sequences, with about an eighth as singletons. V and J are TRBV29-1 and TRBJ2-5; D not certain. Sequencing was performed on whole blood, taken at baseline. The sequence derives from an adult who was a healthcare worker with PCR-confirmed SARS-CoV-2 infection or an uninfected control (not recorded which). The DNA for the CDR3 is TGCAGCGTTGAGTTTAGCCAAGAGACCCAGTACTTC. It translates to CSVEFSQETQYF. The variable domain in full, with the rest retrieved from reference TRBV29-1 and TRBJ2-5, is SAVISQKPSRDICQRGTSLTIQCQVDSQVTMMFWYRQQPGQSLTLIATANQGSEATYESGFVIDKFPISRPNLTFSTLTVSNMSPEDSSIYLCSVEFSQETQYFGPGTRLLVL.